This is a list of T cell receptor beta chains from one sample in a study of beta chain features in type 1 diabetes. The repertoire was sequenced with immunoSEQ multiplex PCR; TCRdb's copy has only in-frame clones and lacks some. This repertoire shows under 500,000 clones, about 32% found once; its top ten account for around 0.065%. Sequencing used naive CD4+ T cells from blood. These receptors originate from a man younger than 35 in good health. Each CDR3 is given with its conserved first and last residue. The D gene is left open where the match is weak. Rows may omit the clone size; those that give it use once, few, many or a size class.

D gene	clone size	J gene	V gene	CDR3 protein	CDR3 DNA
-	few	TRBJ2-7	TRBV28	CASSPPGGSYEQYF	TGTGCCAGCAGCCCTCCCGGGGGCTCCTACGAGCAGTACTTC
-	-	TRBJ1-2	TRBV29-1	CSVTDNYGYTF	TGCAGCGTTACCGACAACTATGGCTACACCTTC
-	few	TRBJ2-2	TRBV29-1	CSVEGQRNTGELFF	TGCAGCGTTGAGGGACAACGGAACACCGGGGAGCTGTTTTTT
TRBD1	-	TRBJ1-2	TRBV6-5	CASSGQGSGYTF	TGTGCCAGCAGTGGACAGGGTTCTGGCTACACCTTC
-	few	TRBJ2-1	TRBV11-2	CASSRRAGNEQFF	TGTGCCAGCAGCCGGAGGGCGGGTAATGAGCAGTTCTTC
-	-	TRBJ1-1	TRBV28	CASCKGDRTEAFF	TGTGCCAGCTGCAAGGGGGATCGTACTGAAGCTTTCTTT
-	few	TRBJ1-5	TRBV7-8	CASSGGLGNQPQHF	TGTGCCAGCAGCGGGGGGCTAGGTAATCAGCCCCAGCATTTT
-	-	TRBJ1-2	TRBV2	CASRTRAHPSGGYTF	TGTGCCAGCAGGACCCGGGCCCACCCGTCGGGTGGCTACACCTTC
-	-	TRBJ2-3	TRBV29-1	CSVEDPRPRAQYF	TGCAGCGTTGAAGATCCAAGGCCTAGGGCGCAGTATTTT
-	-	TRBJ1-1	TRBV29-1	CSVEKGLNTEAFF	TGCAGCGTTGAAAAGGGCCTGAACACTGAAGCTTTCTTT
-	-	TRBJ2-6	TRBV5-6	CASTLPGANVLTF	TGTGCCAGCACGTTACCTGGGGCCAACGTCCTGACTTTC
TRBD1	-	TRBJ2-2	TRBV9	CASSALAGGSGELFF	TGTGCCAGCAGCGCCCTCGCAGGGGGAAGCGGGGAGCTGTTTTTT
-	-	TRBJ2-7	TRBV18	CASSPVSQPTYEQYF	TGTGCCAGCTCACCCGTCTCTCAGCCGACCTACGAGCAGTACTTC
-	few	TRBJ1-5	TRBV4-1	CASSQVLWNQPQHF	TGCGCCAGCAGCCAAGTTCTCTGGAATCAGCCCCAGCATTTT
TRBD1	-	TRBJ2-3	TRBV2	CASIGSGGYDTDTQYF	TGTGCCAGCATCGGGTCAGGGGGCTATGACACAGATACGCAGTATTTT
-	-	TRBJ2-5	TRBV7-9	CASSAGRTVTQETQYF	TGTGCCAGCAGCGCTGGGAGGACCGTAACCCAAGAGACCCAGTACTTC
-	-	TRBJ2-5	TRBV27	CASSFGAGRSETQYF	TGTGCCAGCAGTTTCGGAGCAGGGAGGTCGGAGACCCAGTACTTC
TRBD2	-	TRBJ2-3	TRBV29-1	CSVTLAGLTDTQYF	TGCAGCGTTACCTTAGCGGGACTCACAGATACGCAGTATTTT
TRBD2	few	TRBJ2-1	TRBV4-2	CASSHLAGGGGEQFF	TGTGCCAGCAGCCACCTAGCGGGAGGAGGGGGTGAGCAGTTCTTC
-	-	TRBJ1-1	TRBV10-3	CAISELEGRDTEAFF	TGTGCCATCAGTGAGCTGGAGGGAAGGGACACTGAAGCTTTCTTT
-	-	TRBJ2-3	TRBV5-1	CASSLFQASTDTQYF	TGCGCCAGCAGTTTGTTTCAGGCTAGCACAGATACGCAGTATTTT
TRBD1	-	TRBJ2-7	TRBV6-5	CASSLDRGRAYEQYF	TGTGCCAGCAGTCTAGACAGGGGCCGAGCCTACGAGCAGTACTTC
TRBD2	-	TRBJ2-7	TRBV28	CASSWVGGSKIEQYF	TGTGCCAGCAGTTGGGTAGGCGGGAGTAAGATCGAGCAGTACTTC
-	-	TRBJ2-7	TRBV11-2	CASSFHYEQYF	TGTGCCAGCAGCTTTCATTACGAGCAGTACTTC
TRBD2	-	TRBJ2-1	TRBV29-1	CSTLGTSGRPNEQFF	TGCAGCACTCTAGGGACTAGCGGGAGGCCCAATGAGCAGTTCTTC
TRBD1	-	TRBJ2-7	TRBV6-5	CASSYGQTGGEQYF	TGTGCCAGCAGTTACGGTCAAACAGGGGGCGAGCAGTACTTC
-	-	TRBJ2-1	TRBV5-1	CASSRDLQVRNEQFF	TGCGCCAGCAGCCGGGACCTCCAGGTTCGCAATGAGCAGTTCTTC
TRBD1	-	TRBJ2-1	TRBV7-9	CASSLTGTDYNEQFF	TGTGCCAGCAGTCTGACAGGGACCGACTACAATGAGCAGTTCTTC
-	-	TRBJ2-3	TRBV5-1	CASSQRAGTDTQYF	TGCGCCAGCAGCCAGCGGGCTGGAACAGATACGCAGTATTTT
-	few	TRBJ1-2	TRBV4-1	CASSQGIRAWGYTF	TGCGCCAGCAGCCAAGGCATCAGGGCCTGGGGCTACACCTTC
-	-	TRBJ2-2	TRBV29-1	CSVGGGPNTGELFF	TGCAGCGTTGGAGGAGGTCCGAACACCGGGGAGCTGTTTTTT
-	few	TRBJ2-7	TRBV30	CAWSVRVSYEQYF	TGTGCCTGGAGTGTACGAGTGTCCTACGAGCAGTACTTC
-	few	TRBJ2-1	TRBV7-9	CASSLAANRGEQFF	TGTGCCAGCAGCTTAGCGGCGAATAGGGGAGAGCAGTTCTTC
TRBD2	-	TRBJ2-7	TRBV6-5	CASSLAGGPGLEQYF	TGTGCCAGCAGTCTAGCGGGAGGGCCAGGACTCGAGCAGTACTTC
-	-	TRBJ2-4	TRBV7-6	CASSLALNNIQYF	TGTGCCAGCAGCTTAGCTTTAAACAACATTCAGTACTTC
TRBD2	few	TRBJ2-7	TRBV7-2	CASSHTSGSYEQYF	TGTGCCAGCAGCCACACTAGCGGGAGCTACGAGCAGTACTTC
TRBD1	-	TRBJ2-1	TRBV7-2	CASSPDRSSYNEQFF	TGTGCCAGCAGCCCGGACAGGAGCTCCTACAATGAGCAGTTCTTC
-	-	TRBJ2-1	TRBV19	CASTNPGFGQFF	TGTGCCAGTACTAATCCCGGGTTTGGGCAGTTCTTC
TRBD2	-	TRBJ2-1	TRBV28	CASSPAAGTSGSSEQFF	TGTGCCAGCAGTCCTGCTGCAGGGACTAGCGGGAGTAGTGAGCAGTTCTTC
-	once	TRBJ2-7	TRBV9	CASSVGSGTSYYEQYF	TGTGCCAGCAGCGTAGGGTCCGGGACATCATACTACGAGCAGTACTTC
-	-	TRBJ1-3	TRBV30	CAWSVQGRGVRNTIYF	TGTGCCTGGAGTGTACAAGGGCGAGGGGTACGAAACACCATATATTTT
-	-	TRBJ2-5	TRBV30	CAWSVRIQETQYF	TGTGCCTGGAGTGTGAGGATCCAAGAGACCCAGTACTTC
-	-	TRBJ1-1	TRBV30	CAWSIFRGANTEAFF	TGTGCCTGGAGTATTTTCAGGGGCGCGAACACTGAAGCTTTCTTT
TRBD2	-	TRBJ2-7	TRBV7-2	CASSPRGTSGPYEQYF	TGTGCCAGCAGTCCCCGCGGGACTAGCGGACCCTACGAGCAGTACTTC
-	-	TRBJ2-1	TRBV7-2	CASSLGDYNEQFF	TGTGCCAGCAGCTTAGGGGATTACAATGAGCAGTTCTTC
TRBD1	-	TRBJ2-7	TRBV10-3	CAIRDRPYEQYF	TGTGCCATCCGGGACAGACCCTACGAGCAGTACTTC
TRBD1	-	TRBJ1-1	TRBV30	CAWESGGTEAFF	TGTGCCTGGGAATCAGGGGGTACTGAAGCTTTCTTT
TRBD2	few	TRBJ2-7	TRBV7-3	CASSPDSGNSYEQYF	TGTGCCAGCAGCCCCGATAGCGGGAACTCCTACGAGCAGTACTTC
-	-	TRBJ1-5	TRBV7-2	CASSLAGSVQPQHF	TGTGCCAGCAGCTTAGCAGGGAGCGTACAGCCCCAGCATTTT
-	few	TRBJ2-3	TRBV7-9	CASSFWGDTQYF	TGTGCCAGCAGCTTTTGGGGAGATACGCAGTATTTT
-	-	TRBJ1-4	TRBV27	CASSYQGANEKLFF	TGTGCCAGCAGTTACCAAGGAGCTAATGAAAAACTGTTTTTT
-	once	TRBJ2-1	TRBV7-2	CASSLGAVLGEQFF	TGTGCCAGCAGCTTAGGGGCCGTGTTGGGTGAGCAGTTCTTC
TRBD2	-	TRBJ2-5	TRBV9	CASSVATSGLWTQYF	TGTGCCAGCAGCGTGGCGACTAGCGGCCTGTGGACCCAGTACTTC